This TCR beta chain was profiled in a study of blood T cell repertoires in COVID-19. Looking at the study overall: The United States, Italy and Spain were the sources of the acute and convalescent COVID-19 samples.

Per the authors' pipeline: Amplification of reference gene primers was used by the study to estimate nucleated cell counts. The repertoire was sequenced with immunoSEQ multiplex PCR; TCRdb's copy has only in-frame clones and lacks some. The DNA gave D and trimming, while V, J and clone size come from that table. This sample yields roughly 70,000 clones, of which 80% are seen a single time; around 9.6% belongs to the top ten. The germline V gene encodes CDR1 DFQATT and CDR2 SNEGSKA (reference sequence). V gave up 3 bases and J gave up 1 base; unmatched junction bases: 9. The CDR3 covers 16 residues. The sequencing input was peripheral blood. V and J are TRBV20-1 and TRBJ1-5; 7 positions match TRBD1. The source is a human donor in a cohort sampled during active COVID-19. Written as DNA, the CDR3 is TGCAGTGCTAGTAGAGGGGGCGGTTTCAGCAATCAGCCCCAGCATTTT. Translation: CSASRGGGFSNQPQHF.